The clone carrying this T cell receptor beta chain was observed at least ten times. Its antigen is as yet unknown. The read is 3 residues too short to cover the CDR3 end, so that end is filled in from the germline J gene. Sequencing input was equivalent genomic DNA from CVID and controls. Assay used: immunoSEQ multiplex PCR; TCRdb lists only in-frame clones, some missing. Sampling found 35,000 to 50,000 clones, none seen once. The J segment lost 0 bases and the V segment lost 4 bases, leaving 3 bases of the junction unmatched. CDR3 size: 14 residues. CDR1 SGHDT and CDR2 YYEEEE come from the germline V gene. These data come from a study of T cell clonality in common variable immunodeficiency. Notes on the study in general: Shared TCRbeta clones were fewer between CVID subjects than controls. Fewer deletions and N-nucleotide insertions were reportedly seen in common variable immunodeficiency TCR beta sequences.

Material: peripheral blood mononuclear cells. This sequence was found in a person aged 18 to 75 in good health. V and J are TRBV5-6 and TRBJ2-7; TRBD1 matches at 8 bases. CDR3 residues: CASSQDRVSYEQYF. The sequenced part of the CDR3 DNA is TGTGCCAGCAGCCAGGACAGGGTCTCCTACGAG.